The T cell receptor (beta chain) described here comes from a study of OX40 agonist ivuxolimab in advanced cancers. About the study: Every 2 weeks, ivuxolimab was infused into the patients intravenously at between 0.01 and 10 mg/kg. The dose-escalation cohort was around 83% male, with a mean age of around 60 years, ranging about 23 to 90.

TCRdb's table, derived via immunoSEQ multiplex PCR, lists solely in-frame clones and lacks some. Altogether about 34,000 clones are present, roughly 80% being singletons, with the ten largest covering 2% to 3%. The V and J ends lost 1 base and 3 bases, in that order; junction bases with no gene match: 6. Germline CDR1 is SGHAT and CDR2 is FQNNGV. The CDR3 runs to 16 residues. The sampling schedule covered blood at baseline, cycle 4 day 1, and cycle 7 day 1. Sequenced material: CD4+ or CD8+ T cells sorted from blood, taken in a trial of the OX40 agonist ivuxolimab. V usage is TRBV11-2 and J usage is TRBJ2-3; the match to TRBD1 covers 8 bases. The clonotype was recovered from an adult with an advanced solid tumor such as melanoma, head and neck, liver or kidney cancer. The chain's CDR3 is CASSLVGGQGTDTQYF. CDR3 DNA sequence: TGTGCCAGCAGCTTAGTTGGAGGACAGGGTACAGATACGCAGTATTTT.